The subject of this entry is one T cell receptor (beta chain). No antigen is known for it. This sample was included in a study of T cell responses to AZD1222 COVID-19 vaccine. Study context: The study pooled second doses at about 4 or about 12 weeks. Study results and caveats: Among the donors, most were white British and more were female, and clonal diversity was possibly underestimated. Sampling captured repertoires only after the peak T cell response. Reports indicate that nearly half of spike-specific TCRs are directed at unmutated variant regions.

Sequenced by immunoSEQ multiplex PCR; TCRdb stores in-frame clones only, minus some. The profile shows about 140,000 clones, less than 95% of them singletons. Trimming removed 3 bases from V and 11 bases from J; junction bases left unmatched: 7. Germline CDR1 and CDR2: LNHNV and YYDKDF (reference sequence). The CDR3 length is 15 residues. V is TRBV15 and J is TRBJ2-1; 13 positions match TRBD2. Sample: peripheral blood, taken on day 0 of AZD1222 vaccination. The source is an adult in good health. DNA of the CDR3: TGTGCCACCAGCAGGGACACTAGCGGGGGGGCCCAGCAGTTCTTC. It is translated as CATSRDTSGGAQQFF.